The rows below give T cell receptor beta chains drawn from one sample of a study of tumor-infiltrating lymphocytes in primary liver carcinoma. TCRdb re-derived calls from the multiplex PCR reads in MiXCR, one entry per CDR3 protein. The table records about 180,000 distinct CDR3 sequences, approximately 60% of them present only once. The sequencing input was peripheral blood. The receptors were gathered from a man aged 40-55 years with primary liver carcinoma and hepatitis B virus infection. Each CDR3 is given with its conserved first and last residue. The D gene is left open where the match is weak. A row's size may be missing; if present it is once, few, many or a size class.

v_gene,j_gene,abundance,d_gene,CDR3nt,CDR3aa
TRBV29-1,TRBJ1-1,.,.,TGCAACGTGAGGAGCACAGCGAACACTGAAGCTTTCTTT,CNVRSTANTEAFF
TRBV13,TRBJ1-4,.,.,TGTGCCAGCAGCTTAGGATCTGAAAAACTGTTTTTT,CASSLGSEKLFF
TRBV6-2/TRBV6-3,TRBJ2-1,.,.,TGTGCCAGCAGTTACTCCGAGTGGGGTAAGCAGTTCTTC,CASSYSEWGKQFF
TRBV30,TRBJ2-7,.,.,TGTGCCTGTTTTCAGGGGTACGAGCAGTACTTC,CACFQGYEQYF
TRBV6-2/TRBV6-3,TRBJ2-2,.,.,TGTGCCAGCAAGGTCTCGGGGACCGGGGAGCTGTTTTTT,CASKVSGTGELFF
TRBV11-2,TRBJ2-3,.,.,TGTGCCAGCAGCTTAAAAGAGATCCCGACTCCTGTCTTCACAGATACCCAGTATTTT,CASSLKEIPTPVFTDTQYF
TRBV11-2,TRBJ2-1,.,TRBD2,TGTGCCAGCAGAAGACTAGCGATAACCCGGGTCAATGAGGAGTTCTTC,CASRRLAITRVNEEFF
TRBV1,TRBJ1-2,.,.,TGCACCAGCAGCCAGACAGACGGACTATTCGTCTATGGCTACACCTTC,CTSSQTDGLFVYGYTF
TRBV10-1,TRBJ2-5,.,TRBD2,TGCGCCAGCAGTCCGGGACTAGGGGGGAGGCACCAAGAGACCCAGTACTTC,CASSPGLGGRHQETQYF
TRBV10-3,TRBJ1-6,.,.,TGTGTCATCATGCAGGGATTCGAATCACCCCTCCACTTT,CVIMQGFESPLHF
TRBV4-2,TRBJ2-1,.,.,TGTGCCAGCAGCCAAGATCTTACCGGGAAAGGTGGTGTGCAGTTCTTC,CASSQDLTGKGGVQFF
TRBV29-1,TRBJ1-2,.,.,TGCAGCGTCGTGGACATTACTAACTATGGCTACACCTTC,CSVVDITNYGYTF
TRBV11-1,TRBJ1-1,many,.,TGTGCCAGCAGCTTAGCGGTCACGCTTAACACTGAAGCTTTCTTT,CASSLAVTLNTEAFF
TRBV11-1,TRBJ2-7,.,.,TGTGCCAGTACCCAACAGGGAATCGGCGAGCAGTACTTC,CASTQQGIGEQYF
TRBV12-3/TRBV12-4,TRBJ2-7,.,TRBD2,TGTGCCAGCAGCCCCCTACTGGGACTAGAAGGGTACGAGCAGTACTTC,CASSPLLGLEGYEQYF
TRBV10-3,TRBJ2-3,.,TRBD1,TGTGCCATCAGTGATCCCCAGGGGGCCCTCAGCACAGATACGCAGTATTTT,CAISDPQGALSTDTQYF
TRBV11-2,TRBJ2-4,.,.,TGTCCCAGCAGCTTAAGTGGCGGAATTAAGTACTTC,CPSSLSGGIKYF
TRBV7-3,TRBJ2-5,few,.,TGTGTCAGCAGCCTAAGGGGGGGGAGAGAGATCCAGTACTTC,CVSSLRGGREIQYF
TRBV24-1,TRBJ1-1,.,.,TGTGCCACCAGTGATCCCTCGGGCGGGGGCACTGAAGCTTTCTTT,CATSDPSGGGTEAFF
TRBV11-2,TRBJ1-2,many,.,TGTGCCAGCAGCTTGCAGCCAAACTATGGCTACACCTTC,CASSLQPNYGYTF